The T cell receptor beta chain described here comes from a study of low-dose radiotherapy and immunotherapy resistance in tumors (dated by TCRdb to the early 2020s). For context, the study as a whole: Cohort 1 received 0.5 Gy per fraction every 2 weeks, with a prescribed total PTV dose of 6.5 Gy. For Cohort 2, the dose was 1 Gy per fraction given every two weeks, adding up to 13 Gy in total across 26 weeks. Patients were given nivolumab as a 240 mg flat dose every two weeks and ipilimumab at 1 mg/kg every six weeks, with both drugs delivered intravenously. Cyclophosphamide 200 mg/m2 was administered intravenously every two weeks, one day before each radiation and immunotherapy administration. Starting on cycle 1 day 1, patients took 300 mg of aspirin by mouth once a day for four cycles. To make first-strand cDNA, Superscript III was used along with a set of TRAV- and TRBV-specific primers so that both the TCRalpha and TCRbeta chains were covered. No randomization into treatment groups was done for the people taking part in the trial. Eight patients were included in the translational analysis, namely three from the first dose cohort plus the first five from the second dose cohort.

The CDR3 runs 15 amino acids, cysteine and phenylalanine included. This entry keeps only the CDR3 DNA: 45 bases, framed from base 1. V was cut back by 3 bases and J by 3 bases, leaving a gap of 15 bases between them. The germline V gene provides CDR1 SGHTA and CDR2 FQGNSA. This clonotype showed up many times. The specificity of this receptor is unknown. The sample holds no much larger clone one base away, and base qualities are not on file. Read against the paper, the sample's time point label means: after trial treatment. The treatment or condition label of this sample denotes: LDRT plus nivolumab, ipilimumab, low-dose cyclophosphamide and aspirin (RACIN trial). Donors were enrolled in RACIN, a single-arm phase I dose-escalation trial in which nivolumab, ipilimumab, aspirin, low-dose cyclophosphamide and low-dose radiotherapy were combined. Patients were eligible if they had advanced solid tumors that were TIL-negative.

Reads for this sample came from an Illumina HiSeq 2500. TCRs were amplified with Phusion for around 20 PCR cycles using a constant-region primer together with the adapter attached to the V primers. The isolated mRNA was amplified using the MessageAmp II aRNA Amplification Kit, with in vitro transcription performed for approximately 15 hours at 37 degrees C. mRNA for TCR sequencing was isolated with the Dynabeads mRNA DIRECT Purification Kit. Indexed Illumina adapters were added in a second Phusion PCR of 25 to 30 cycles, and the PCR products were purified with AMPure XP beads. In the authors' own workflow: Using custom Perl scripts, TCR sequences encoding the same protein were pooled, out-of-frame sequences were removed, and the abundance of each clonotype was computed. Any TCR sequence backed by just one read was left out of the analysis. The metrics used to describe the repertoires included Shannon entropy, Gini index, clonality, richness, and the frequency of TCRs shared between repertoires. Through fastp at Q25 and MiXCR, TCRdb rebuilt clones from the public reads, retaining in-frame beta chains. Duplicate CDR3 protein sequences are folded into a single record with the most common DNA and genes. It is TCRdb's table, rather than the study itself, that gives the V and J calls and clone size. This sample gives about 52,000 distinct CDR3 sequences in total; roughly 33% of them show up just once. The ten largest clones take up approximately 8% of the sample.

The sample was PBMCs, taken after low-dose radiotherapy plus immunotherapy. The TCR comes from a male donor with rectosigmoid adenocarcinoma. Here the chain combines TRBV7-2 and TRBJ2-7; the D region possibly corresponds to TRBD1 (5 bases align). The DNA reads TGTGCCAGCAGCTTCTCGATGGGGCAGAGCTACGAGCAGTACTTC. This gives the protein CASSFSMGQSYEQYF.